Below are 16 T cell receptor beta chains sequenced from a single sample in a study of T-cell memory formation after mild COVID-19. A single record per CDR3 protein comes from TCRdb applying MiXCR to the 5' RACE reads. This sample has around 150,000 distinct CDR3 sequences, with roughly 28% found just once. The sequenced sample was PBMCs or a T cell subset sorted from them (not recorded which). These receptors all come from an adult woman who had mild COVID-19 (a few samples of this study predate the infection). Cell type and time point are not known.

This clonotype showed up just once. The germline gene is not matched at one end of the junction; a read error may be the cause. The V gene is TRBV27, the J gene TRBJ2-3; D call uncertain. The V gene's germline CDR1 is MNHEY and CDR2 SMNVEV (reference sequence). The CDR3 extends over 13 amino acids. The DNA for the CDR3 is TGTGCCAGCAGTTTAGCAGTTCATACGCAGCCCAATTTT. Its translation is CASSLAVHTQPNF.

This clonotype occurred a few times. This sequence joins TRBV5-1 and TRBJ2-7, with D tentatively TRBD2 (6 bases). Per germline, CDR1 SGHRS and CDR2 YFSETQ. V lost 4 bases, J lost 7 bases, and 15 bases lay in between. The CDR3 contains 13 residues. CDR3 in DNA: TGCGCCAGCAGCCACGGGACTTTGGGGGAGCAGTACTTC. It codes for CASSHGTLGEQYF. Looking up the rest from reference TRBV5-1 and TRBJ2-7 gives the full variable domain: KAGVTQTPRYLIKTRGQQVTLSCSPISGHRSVSWYQQTPGQGLQFLFEYFSETQRNKGNFPGRFSGRQFSNSRSEMNVSTLELGDSALYLCASSHGTLGEQYFGPGTRLTVT.

In this sample, this clonotype turned up once. V is TRBV3-1 and J is TRBJ1-1; D unclear. The V end was cut by 4 bases, the J end by 4 bases, with 13 bases between. This CDR3 comprises 14 residues. The germline V gene encodes CDR1 LGHDT and CDR2 YNNKEL (reference sequence). The CDR3 sequence is CASSPLSTLTEAFF. The CDR3 region has the DNA TGTGCCAGCAGCCCTCTTTCGACGCTCACTGAAGCTTTCTTT.

The V call is TRBV7-2, the J call TRBJ1-3; 7 bases map to TRBD1. This CDR3 spans 15 amino acids. J was trimmed by 0 bases and V by 6 bases; bases with no gene match: 5. Germline V gene lookup returns CDR1 SGHTA and CDR2 FQGNSA. The CDR3 protein is CASSWTGNSGNTIYF. DNA for the CDR3: TGTGCCAGCAGTTGGACAGGAAACTCTGGAAACACCATATATTTT.

The chain is built from TRBV15 and TRBJ2-2; 9 nucleotides match TRBD2. Germline V CDR1 and CDR2: LNHNV, YYDKDF (reference sequence). The trim removed 3 bases at V and 7 bases at J, leaving 12 bases unmatched. This CDR3 contains 17 residues. In nucleotides, the CDR3 is TGTGCCACCAGCAGTAGCGGGGGCGTTTTTTTTAGCGGGGAGCTGTTTTTT. It specifies CATSSSGGVFFSGELFF.

CDR3 residues: CASSGFYEQYF. The CDR3 bases are TGTGCCAGCAGTGGGTTCTACGAGCAGTACTTC. The rearrangement links TRBV2 to TRBJ2-7, with unresolved D. CDR1 is SNHLY and CDR2 is FYNNEI in the germline V gene. The length of the CDR3 is 11 residues. The V end lost 4 bases, the J end lost 3 bases, and 4 bases lay between the germline ends.

This clonotype has only a few counts. The chain carries TRBV9 and TRBJ1-2; 7 nucleotides line up with TRBD1. The germline V gene has CDR1 SGDLS and CDR2 YYNGEE. CDR3 length equals 15 residues. V shed 3 bases and J 8 bases; nucleotides not matched to a gene: 13. The CDR3 nucleotides read TGTGCCAGCAGCGAACAGGGGCAATCGACTGGAGGCTACACCTTC. Translation: CASSEQGQSTGGYTF.

This clonotype has more than one count but fewer than ten. The chain is built from TRBV13 and TRBJ2-1, with TRBD2 matching over 11 bases. From germline, CDR1 is PRHDT and CDR2 FYEKMQ (reference sequence). CDR3 length: 15 amino acids. V trimming: 4 bases; J trimming: 10 bases; junction bases outside the gene matches: 9. CDR3 in amino acids: CASSSLAGVPLEQFF. The CDR3 DNA reads as TGTGCCAGCAGCTCACTAGCGGGGGTCCCACTGGAGCAGTTCTTC.

V and J are TRBV11-2 and TRBJ2-1, with 7 bases lining up with TRBD1. The CDR3 has 15 amino acids. The V and J ends lost 4 bases and 5 bases, in that order; junction bases with no gene match: 8. CDR1 SGHAT and CDR2 FQNNGV come from the germline V gene. The DNA of the CDR3 is TGTGCCAGCAGCTCAGCAGTCGGACAGGACAATGAGCAGTTCTTC. This encodes CASSSAVGQDNEQFF.

This clonotype was observed a few times. This chain uses TRBV24-1 with TRBJ1-2; 7 bases map to TRBD1. With V trimmed by 3 bases and J by 6 bases, 6 bases remained unmatched. Germline V gene data show CDR1 as KGHDR and CDR2 as SFDVKD. The CDR3 runs 14 residues. The CDR3 DNA reads TGTGCCACCAGTGATCCACTGACAGGGAATGGCTACACCTTC. It encodes CATSDPLTGNGYTF.

This clonotype has just a few counts. The chain employs TRBV27 and TRBJ2-3; no clear D. Trimming pared 5 bases from V and 6 bases from J, leaving 12 bases between. Germline V gene data show CDR1 as MNHEY and CDR2 as SMNVEV (reference sequence). The CDR3 loop spans 13 amino acids. The CDR3 DNA reads as TGTGCCAGCAGTCGCCTGGGATTGGATACGCAGTATTTT. This gives the protein CASSRLGLDTQYF.

This clonotype was observed a handful of times. The chain employs TRBV6-2 or TRBV6-3 and TRBJ2-2; 8 bases agree with TRBD1. Germline V gene lookup returns CDR1 MNHEY and CDR2 SVGEGT. With V trimmed by 0 bases and J by 0 bases, 0 bases remained unmatched. This CDR3 contains 16 residues. In DNA, the CDR3 is TGTGCCAGCAGTTACTCGACAGGGGCGAACACCGGGGAGCTGTTTTTT. Its translation: CASSYSTGANTGELFF.

The genes are TRBV3-1 and TRBJ2-7; D uncertain. Trimming cost V 1 base and J 3 bases, with 7 bases left between them. This CDR3 contains 13 residues. Germline V gives CDR1 LGHDT, CDR2 YNNKEL (reference sequence). As DNA, the CDR3 is TGTGCCAGCAGCCAAGCGAATGGCTACGAGCAGTACTTC. It yields the protein CASSQANGYEQYF.

The chain is built from TRBV7-6 and TRBJ1-3; no clear D. Germline CDR1 and CDR2: SGHVS and FNYEAQ. The V end lost 5 bases, the J end lost 0 bases, and 11 bases lay between the germline ends. The CDR3 sequence is 15 residues long. CDR3 DNA: TGTGCCAGCAGCCCGACGCCCAGCTCTGGAAACACCATATATTTT. Residues: CASSPTPSSGNTIYF.

The chain joins TRBV30 to TRBJ2-6; tentative D call: TRBD1 (5 bases). The germline V and J ends were trimmed by 0 bases and 1 base, with 10 bases remaining between them. Germline V lookup: CDR1 GTSNPN, CDR2 SVGIG (reference sequence). The CDR3 consists of 16 residues. The CDR3 reads CAWSVAAGSGANVLTF. CDR3 coding DNA: TGTGCCTGGAGTGTAGCCGCAGGGTCTGGGGCCAACGTCCTGACTTTC.

This clonotype was picked up many times. The chain couples TRBV2 to TRBJ2-1, with 7 bases aligning to TRBD2. V trimming: 1 base; J trimming: 9 bases; junction bases outside the gene matches: 9. This CDR3 spans 15 amino acids. CDR1 SNHLY and CDR2 FYNNEI come from the germline V gene. CDR3 nucleotide sequence: TGTGCCAGCAGTGAAGGGGCTAGCCCGGGGGGTGAGCAGTTCTTC. This gives the protein CASSEGASPGGEQFF.